The 8 T cell receptor beta chains presented below share a single source sample, sequenced in a study of a mutant IDH1 vaccine in newly diagnosed glioma. The assay was immunoSEQ multiplex PCR, and TCRdb's table has in-frame clones only and misses some. Counted here are tens of thousands of clones, approximately 90% occurring once; the ten biggest clones make up around 2.5%. This sample's time point: baseline, week 1 (first vaccination visit). Treatment in this sample: pre-vaccination baseline after standard-of-care therapy. The material was PBMCs, obtained from a glioma patient treated with radiotherapy, temozolomide or both. Receptors originate from a man between 40 and 49 years old with glioma.

By sample share, this clone is large. The chain links TRBV2 to TRBJ1-5, with D tentatively TRBD1 (5 bases). The CDR3 spans 16 residues. V was cut by 11 bases and J by 4 bases, with 24 bases left in between. Per germline, CDR1 SNHLY and CDR2 FYNNEI. The CDR3 region has the DNA TGTGCCGTCCGAGCCACTCGGGACGGATTTAATCAGCCCCAGCATTTT. It specifies CAVRATRDGFNQPQHF.

The chain recombines TRBV9 with TRBJ2-2, with TRBD2 matching 13 bases. The V and J ends lost 5 bases and 8 bases, in that order; junction bases with no gene match: 6. Germline CDR1 is SGDLS and CDR2 is YYNGEE. This CDR3 has 15 amino acids. The CDR3 nucleotides read TGTGCCAGCAGTAGACTAGCGGGAGGCTGGGGGGAGCTGTTTTTT. Protein sequence: CASSRLAGGWGELFF.

The chain employs TRBV5-4 and TRBJ2-2; 12 nucleotides line up with TRBD1. This CDR3 is built from 15 residues. From germline, CDR1 is SGHNT and CDR2 YYREEE (reference sequence). J lost 15 bases, V lost 1 base, and 10 bases had no gene match. CDR3 nucleotide sequence: TGTGCCAGCAGCTTGAGGGACAGGGGGCCCCTAACGATGTTTTTT. This gives the protein CASSLRDRGPLTMFF.

The chain carries TRBV6-5 and TRBJ1-2; no definite D call. Trimming pared 2 bases from V and 1 base from J, leaving 8 bases between. Germline V gene data show CDR1 as MNHEY and CDR2 as SVGAGI. This CDR3 is built from 14 residues. The CDR3 region has the DNA TGTGCCAGCAGTTACGCCCGGAGTAACTATGGCTACACCTTC. Translation: CASSYARSNYGYTF.

This clone appeared a single time. V usage is TRBV28 and J usage is TRBJ1-1; D is perhaps TRBD1 (5 bases). CDR1 is MDHEN and CDR2 is SYDVKM in the germline V gene. The CDR3 is 14 residues long. Trimming removed 3 bases at V and 4 bases at J, with 12 bases between. This chain's CDR3 is CASSFAGPFTEAFF. The CDR3 DNA reads TGTGCCAGCAGTTTTGCGGGACCCTTCACTGAAGCTTTCTTT.

The chain is built from TRBV9 and TRBJ1-3, with D unresolved. The CDR3 loop spans 12 amino acids. Germline CDR1 reads SGDLS; CDR2 reads YYNGEE. Trimming removed 2 bases from V and 8 bases from J, with 8 bases in between. This chain's CDR3 is CASSVDGHTIYF. CDR3 coding DNA: TGTGCCAGCAGCGTCGACGGACACACCATATATTTT.

CDR3 bases: TGTGCCAGCAGCGTAGTGACGGCGAACACTGAAGCTTTCTTT. Its protein product is CASSVVTANTEAFF. The chain combines TRBV9 with TRBJ1-1; D not resolved. The CDR3 is made up of 14 amino acids. Germline V CDR1 and CDR2: SGDLS, YYNGEE. With 0 bases removed from V and 1 base from J, the gap between germline ends came to 7 bases.

The rearrangement links TRBV29-1 to TRBJ2-5; 9 bases are shared with TRBD1. The end of the DNA is better explained by TRBJ2-7, so the J call may be wrong. CDR3 size: 12 residues. In germline, CDR1 is SQVTM, CDR2 ANQGSEA. The CDR3 DNA reads as TGCAGCGTTGTGGGACAGGGCTACGAGCAGTACTTC. Its protein product is CSVVGQGYEQYF.